Detailed here is one TCR beta chain. Its antigen is unknown. This record belongs to a study of T cell responses to AZD1222 COVID-19 vaccine. Study-wide context: Whether given at about 4 or about 12 weeks, second doses were pooled. Study-wide points: Most donors were white British, females outnumbered males, and clonal diversity was possibly underestimated. Baseline testing showed seropositivity in only a handful of AZD1222 recipients. Nearly half of spike-specific TCRs reportedly target variant regions that are unmutated in the B.1.351 and B.1.1.7 variants.

Assay: immunoSEQ multiplex PCR; the TCRdb copy retains only in-frame clones and omits some. The sample carries approximately 180,000 clones, 90% recorded once. The sequence was obtained from an adult in good health. The starting material was peripheral blood, obtained on day 0 of AZD1222 vaccination.

CDR3 region: CASSEGAAVYEKLFF. The CDR3 coding sequence is TGTGCCAGCAGTGAAGGGGCGGCAGTCTATGAAAAACTGTTTTTT. The chain employs TRBV6-1 and TRBJ1-4; D is unresolved. V gave up 1 base and J gave up 6 bases, with 12 bases separating them. The CDR3 covers 15 residues. CDR1 is MNHNS and CDR2 is SASEGT in the germline V gene.